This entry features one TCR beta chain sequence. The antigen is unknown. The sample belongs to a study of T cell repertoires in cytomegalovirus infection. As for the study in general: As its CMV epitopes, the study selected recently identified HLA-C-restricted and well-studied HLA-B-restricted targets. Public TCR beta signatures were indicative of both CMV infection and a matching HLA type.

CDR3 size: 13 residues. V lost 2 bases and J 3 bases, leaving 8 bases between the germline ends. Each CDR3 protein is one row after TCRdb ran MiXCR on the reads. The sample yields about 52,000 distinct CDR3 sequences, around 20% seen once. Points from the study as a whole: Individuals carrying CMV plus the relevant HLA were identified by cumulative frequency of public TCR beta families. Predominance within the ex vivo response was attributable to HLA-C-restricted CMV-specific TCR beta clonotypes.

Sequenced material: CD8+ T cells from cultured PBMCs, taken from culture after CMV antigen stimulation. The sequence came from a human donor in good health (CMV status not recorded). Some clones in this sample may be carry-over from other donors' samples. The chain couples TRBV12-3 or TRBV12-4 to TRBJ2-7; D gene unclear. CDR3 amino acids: CASSLLLGYEQYF. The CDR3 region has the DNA TGTGCCAGCAGTTTATTACTTGGCTACGAGCAGTACTTC.